The entry below describes one TCR beta chain. Only a few counts were recorded for this clonotype. What antigen it recognizes has not been identified. Qualities for individual bases were not recorded, and no much larger clone is one base off. These data come from a study of T cells in Graves' hyperthyroidism and ophthalmopathy (dated by TCRdb to between 2018 and 2020). About the full investigation: Peripheral blood samples were taken at initial diagnosis, before any treatment was given. The approximately 97 discovery patients were randomly divided into training and test sets at a 7:3 ratio. Thyroid tissue and blood T-cell repertoires from several Graves' hyperthyroidism patients were also compared in the study. After sampling, hyperthyroidism patients received methimazole starting at 30 mg daily, and ophthalmopathy patients received high-dose intravenous methylprednisolone. Prospective prediction of ophthalmopathy was tested in an independent validation cohort of 18 to 20 hyperthyroidism patients and 17 patients who later progressed to ophthalmopathy. The paper reports TCR Vbeta CDR3 sequencing of approximately 130 peripheral blood samples: approximately 43 ophthalmopathy, fewer than 80 hyperthyroidism and around 17 progressor patients. To identify TCR V-J signatures that set the groups apart, the researchers used a discovery cohort of 90 to 100 patients, made up of roughly 40 with Graves' ophthalmopathy and 57 with stable Graves' hyperthyroidism. Paper-wide results and their limitations: No statistical method was used to set the sample size in advance, and investigators knew the group allocation. Blood samples also contained most of the expanded thyroid clonotypes (frequency above 0.001), which suggests that blood repertoires may reflect thyroid immune responses. Ophthalmopathy was separated from stable hyperthyroidism by a 13 V-J signature model, with approximately 89% sensitivity and around 81% specificity obtained in cross-validation and 80%/75% obtained in testing. In validation, progression to ophthalmopathy was predicted by the model with nearly 71% sensitivity and roughly 76% specificity, a median of about 6.8 months before onset.

The CDR3, cysteine through phenylalanine, is 17 amino acids long. The entry retains the CDR3 DNA only, 51 bases that are in frame from base 1. Germline trimming: 6 bases from V, 3 bases from J; junction bases outside gene matches: 16. From a lookup of the germline V gene (reference sequence), CDR1 and CDR2 are MNHEY and SMNVEV. Amplification of TCR beta CDR3 regions was carried out from RNA transcripts. The TCR CDR3 was subjected to a first round of RT-PCR using the HTBI primer set and the Qiagen OneStep RT-PCR kit. A second multiplex PCR round built the libraries, followed by size selection and purification. Libraries were sequenced paired-end with 100 bp reads on an Illumina HiSeq2000. Concerning the study's data processing: SOAPnuke was used to process the raw data, removing reads that contained adapters or uncalled bases, had a mean Phred below 15, or lacked an exact match to the constant primer or identifier. COPE v1.2.5 was used to merge high-quality paired reads, and clonotypes were defined as unique nucleotide sequences. MiTCR v1.1 was used to align the clonotypes against IMGT TRBV, TRBD and TRBJ reference segments. The analysis included only V-J combinations with a frequency above 0.0001, which together covered about 99% of the repertoires. A TCS score was defined as the ratio of F50 (clonal expansion) to E x V (chaos), with BLOSUM62-based TCRdist applied between CDR3 peptides within each V-J. Welch's t-statistics and random forest reduced some 510 V-J features to 10 to 15, which were used in a naive Bayes classifier (R e1071). The Morisita-Horn index was used to measure how similar the thyroid and blood repertoires were. The public reads were quality trimmed at Q25 with fastp and then assembled into clones with MiXCR by TCRdb, keeping productive beta chains. Rows with one shared CDR3 protein collapse into an entry with the most common genes and DNA. In this record, the V and J calls reflect TCRdb's handling and not the investigators' own analysis. This sample has about 840,000 distinct CDR3 sequences in its table, and roughly 40% of those were observed once. Around 10% of the sample is in the top ten clones.

A patient counted as having stable Graves' hyperthyroidism if no progression to ophthalmopathy occurred over 18 months of follow-up. Hyperthyroidism patients were aged 18 to 65 years and newly diagnosed, with disease duration of less than 2 months. The study excluded patients with uncontrolled infections, other autoimmune diseases, pregnancy or lactation. Diagnoses were based on clinical symptoms, serum thyroxine and TRAb, thyroid ultrasound and orbital computed tomography. PBMCs were separated from roughly 10 ml of fresh peripheral blood using Ficoll-Paque density gradient centrifugation. Total RNA was extracted using Trizol reagent, and RNA quality was assessed on an Agilent 2100 Bioanalyzer.

Sequencing was done on a sample of blood. The rearrangement joined TRBV27 to TRBJ1-1; TRBD1 matches 7 bases in the middle. This receptor was obtained from a man between 18 and 35 years old with Graves' hyperthyroidism. CDR3 reads: CASRRASKQGWYTEAFF. The sequenced DNA is TGTGCCAGCAGACGAGCCTCGAAACAGGGGTGGTACACTGAAGCTTTCTTT.